These 6 T cell receptor beta chains share one sample of origin, sequenced in a study of blood T cell repertoires in COVID-19. The assay was immunoSEQ multiplex PCR, and TCRdb's table has in-frame clones only and misses some. This sample has around 250,000 clones; about 86% occur once, and the top ten carry approximately 4%. Sequencing was done on a sample of PBMCs or T cells enriched from blood (not recorded which). Every receptor here comes from a man aged 25 to 40 with acute COVID-19.

CDR3 bases: TGTGCCAGCAGCTTAATTGTGGAGGGATCTGAGCAGTTCTTC. This encodes CASSLIVEGSEQFF. The chain recombines TRBV7-8 with TRBJ2-1; perhaps TRBD2 as D (6 bases). Trimming removed 2 bases from V and 9 bases from J, with 14 bases in between. Per the germline V gene, CDR1 is SGHVS and CDR2 is FQNEAQ. The CDR3 has 14 amino acids.

This sequence joins TRBV7-9 and TRBJ2-1; TRBD2 matches 12 bases. The CDR3 is made up of 16 amino acids. With V trimmed by 8 bases and J by 7 bases, 12 bases remained unmatched. Germline CDR1 SEHNR, CDR2 FQNEAQ (reference sequence). The CDR3 nucleotides read TGTGCCAGCTCTACTAGCGGGAGGCCCCGAGGTAATGAGCAGTTCTTC. Its protein product is CASSTSGRPRGNEQFF.

This rearrangement joins TRBV5-1 to TRBJ2-1, with a tentative D call TRBD1 (6 bases). Trimming shortened V by 0 bases and J by 7 bases, and 14 bases separated the two germline ends. The CDR3 is made up of 15 amino acids. Germline V gene sequence: CDR1 SGHRS, CDR2 YFSETQ. CDR3 coding DNA: TGCGCCAGCAGCTTGGCACCAGGACAGACTAATGAGCAGTTCTTC. This codes for CASSLAPGQTNEQFF.

This clone was seen at least ten times. The gene calls are TRBV5-4 and TRBJ2-2; TRBD1 is a possible D gene (6 bases). Per the germline V gene, CDR1 is SGHNT and CDR2 is YYREEE (reference sequence). The CDR3 runs 15 residues. Trimming removed 4 bases at V and 6 bases at J, with 16 bases between. CDR3 loop: CASSAATGFAGELFF. As DNA, the CDR3 is TGTGCCAGCAGCGCGGCCACAGGGTTCGCCGGGGAGCTGTTTTTT.

V usage is TRBV19 and J usage is TRBJ2-2; no definite D call. CDR3 length equals 12 residues. Germline lookup yields CDR1 LNHDA and CDR2 SQIVND (reference sequence). The germline V and J ends were trimmed by 8 bases and 5 bases, with 9 bases remaining between them. The CDR3 DNA reads as TGTGCCAGTCGTACCGTGACCGGGGAGCTGTTTTTT. This encodes CASRTVTGELFF.

This chain's CDR3 is CATSGRETQYF. DNA for the CDR3: TGTGCCACGTCAGGGCGAGAGACCCAGTACTTC. The chain recombines TRBV7-9 with TRBJ2-5, with D perhaps TRBD1 (5 bases). There are 11 residues in the CDR3. V was clipped by 10 bases and J by 4 bases, with 10 bases between them. Germline CDR1 reads SEHNR; CDR2 reads FQNEAQ (reference sequence). Looking up the rest from reference TRBV7-9 and TRBJ2-5 gives the full variable domain: DTGVSQNPRHKITKRGQNVTFRCDPISEHNRLYWYRQTLGQGPEFLTYFQNEAQLEKSRLLSDRFSAERPKGSFSTLEIQRTEQGDSAMYLCATSGRETQYFGPGTRLLVL.